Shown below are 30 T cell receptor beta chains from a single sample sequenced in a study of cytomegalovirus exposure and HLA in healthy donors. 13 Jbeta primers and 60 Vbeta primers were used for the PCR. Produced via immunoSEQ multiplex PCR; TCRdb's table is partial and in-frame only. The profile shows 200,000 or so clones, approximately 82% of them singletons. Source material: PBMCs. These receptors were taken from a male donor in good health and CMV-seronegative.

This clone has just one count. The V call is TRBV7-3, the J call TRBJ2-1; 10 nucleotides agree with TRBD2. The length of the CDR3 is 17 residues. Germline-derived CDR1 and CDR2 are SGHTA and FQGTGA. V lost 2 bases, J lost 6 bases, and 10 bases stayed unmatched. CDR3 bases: TGTGCCAGCAGCTTACTCCAGGCTAGCGGGAGTAGCAATGAGCAGTTCTTC. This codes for CASSLLQASGSSNEQFF.

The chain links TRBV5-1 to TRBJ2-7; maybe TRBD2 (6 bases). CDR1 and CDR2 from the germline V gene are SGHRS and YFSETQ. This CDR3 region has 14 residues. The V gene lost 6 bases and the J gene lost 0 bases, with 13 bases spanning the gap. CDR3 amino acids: CASNLRGSSYEQYF. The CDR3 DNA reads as TGCGCCAGCAACTTACGGGGGAGCTCCTACGAGCAGTACTTC.

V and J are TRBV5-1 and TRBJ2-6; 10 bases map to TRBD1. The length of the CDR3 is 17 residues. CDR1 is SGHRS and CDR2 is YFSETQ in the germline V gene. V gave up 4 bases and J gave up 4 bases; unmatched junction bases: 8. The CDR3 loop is CASSLWTGGTGANVLTF. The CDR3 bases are TGCGCCAGCAGCCTATGGACAGGGGGTACCGGGGCCAACGTCCTGACTTTC.

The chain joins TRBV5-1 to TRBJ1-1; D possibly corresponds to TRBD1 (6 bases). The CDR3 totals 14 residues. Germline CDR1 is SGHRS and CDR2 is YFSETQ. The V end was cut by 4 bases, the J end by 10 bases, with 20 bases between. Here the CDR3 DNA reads TGCGCCAGCAGCGCCCGGCGGGGGGCTTCTCCAGCTTTCTTT. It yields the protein CASSARRGASPAFF.

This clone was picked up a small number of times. The CDR3 bases are TGTGCCAGCAGTTTACCTAGTTTGACAGGGGAGAATGAAAAACTGTTTTTT. Translation: CASSLPSLTGENEKLFF. The chain is built from TRBV28 and TRBJ1-4; 8 nucleotides align to TRBD1. The CDR3 has 17 residues. With 2 bases clipped from V and 5 bases from J, the junction kept 10 bases outside the gene matches. The germline V gene encodes CDR1 MDHEN and CDR2 SYDVKM.

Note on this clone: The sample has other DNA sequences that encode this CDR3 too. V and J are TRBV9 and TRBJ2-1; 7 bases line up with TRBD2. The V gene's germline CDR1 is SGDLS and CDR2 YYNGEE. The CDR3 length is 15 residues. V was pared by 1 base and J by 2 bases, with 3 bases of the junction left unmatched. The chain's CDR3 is CASSVLAGAYNEQFF. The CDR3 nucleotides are TGTGCCAGCAGCGTACTGGCGGGAGCCTACAATGAGCAGTTCTTC.

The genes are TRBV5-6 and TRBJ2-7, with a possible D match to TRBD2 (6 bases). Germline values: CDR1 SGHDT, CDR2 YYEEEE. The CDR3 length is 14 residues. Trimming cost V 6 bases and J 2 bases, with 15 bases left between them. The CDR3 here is CASNGAGLPYEQYF. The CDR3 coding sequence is TGTGCCAGCAATGGCGCGGGACTCCCCTACGAGCAGTACTTC.

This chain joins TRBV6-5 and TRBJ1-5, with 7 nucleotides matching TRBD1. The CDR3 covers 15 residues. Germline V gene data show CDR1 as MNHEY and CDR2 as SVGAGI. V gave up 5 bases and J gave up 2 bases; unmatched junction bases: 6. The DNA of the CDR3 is TGTGCCAGCAGTGGAGGGGGCAGAGGCAATCAGCCCCAGCATTTT. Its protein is CASSGGGRGNQPQHF.

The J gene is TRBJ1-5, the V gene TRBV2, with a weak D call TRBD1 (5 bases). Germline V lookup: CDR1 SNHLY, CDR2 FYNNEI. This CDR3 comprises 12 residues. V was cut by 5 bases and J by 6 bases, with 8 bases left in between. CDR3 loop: CASSSDSQPQHF. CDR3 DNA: TGTGCCAGCAGTTCCGACAGTCAGCCCCAGCATTTT.

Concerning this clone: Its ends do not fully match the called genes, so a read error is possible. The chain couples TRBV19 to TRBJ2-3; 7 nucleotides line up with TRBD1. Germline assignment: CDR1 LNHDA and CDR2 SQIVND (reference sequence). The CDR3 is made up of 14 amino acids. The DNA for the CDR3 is TGTGCCAGTAGTATATTGCCCCAAACCGGGACAGCCTTTTTT. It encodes CASSILPQTGTAFF.

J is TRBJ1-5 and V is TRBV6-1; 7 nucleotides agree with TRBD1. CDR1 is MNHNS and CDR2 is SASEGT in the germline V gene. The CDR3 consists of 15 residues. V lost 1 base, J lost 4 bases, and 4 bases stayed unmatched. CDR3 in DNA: TGTGCCAGCAGTGAAGTGACAGGGATAAATCAGCCCCAGCATTTT. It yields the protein CASSEVTGINQPQHF.

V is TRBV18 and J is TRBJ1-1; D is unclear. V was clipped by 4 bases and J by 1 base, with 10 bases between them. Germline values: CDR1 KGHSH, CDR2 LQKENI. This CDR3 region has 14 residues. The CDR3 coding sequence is TGTGCCAGCTCACGAGGAGGACCGAACACTGAAGCTTTCTTT. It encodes CASSRGGPNTEAFF. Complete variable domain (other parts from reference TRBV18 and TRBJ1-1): NAGVMQNPRHLVRRRGQEARLRCSPMKGHSHVYWYRQLPEEGLKFMVYLQKENIIDESGMPKERFSAEFPKEGPSILRIQQVVRGDSAAYFCASSRGGPNTEAFFGQGTRLTVV.

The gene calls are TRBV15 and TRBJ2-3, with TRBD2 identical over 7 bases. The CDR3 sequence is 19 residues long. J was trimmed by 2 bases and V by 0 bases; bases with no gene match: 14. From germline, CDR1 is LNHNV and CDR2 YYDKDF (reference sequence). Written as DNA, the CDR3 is TGTGCCACCAGCAGAGATCCCTCCCGGGGGAGGGCCGTCACAGATACGCAGTATTTT. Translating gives CATSRDPSRGRAVTDTQYF.

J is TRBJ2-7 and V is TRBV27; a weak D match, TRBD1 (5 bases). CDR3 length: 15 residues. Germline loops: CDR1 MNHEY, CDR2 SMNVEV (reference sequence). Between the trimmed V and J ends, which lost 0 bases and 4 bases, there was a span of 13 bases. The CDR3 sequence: CASSLSVLGQYEQYF. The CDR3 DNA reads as TGTGCCAGCAGTTTATCGGTTTTGGGGCAGTACGAGCAGTACTTC.

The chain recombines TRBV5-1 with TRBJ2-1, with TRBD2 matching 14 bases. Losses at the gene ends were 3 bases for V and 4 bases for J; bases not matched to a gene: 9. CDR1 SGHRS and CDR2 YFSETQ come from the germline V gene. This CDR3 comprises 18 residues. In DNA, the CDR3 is TGCGCCAGCAGCTCTGGACTAGCGGGAGGTTATGTTTACAATGAGCAGTTCTTC. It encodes CASSSGLAGGYVYNEQFF.

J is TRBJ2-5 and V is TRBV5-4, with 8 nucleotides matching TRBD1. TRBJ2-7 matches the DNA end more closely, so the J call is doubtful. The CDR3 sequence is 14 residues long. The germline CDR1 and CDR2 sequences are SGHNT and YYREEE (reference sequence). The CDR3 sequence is CASSSPDRAYEQYF. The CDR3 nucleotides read TGTGCCAGCAGCTCTCCGGACAGGGCCTACGAGCAGTACTTC.

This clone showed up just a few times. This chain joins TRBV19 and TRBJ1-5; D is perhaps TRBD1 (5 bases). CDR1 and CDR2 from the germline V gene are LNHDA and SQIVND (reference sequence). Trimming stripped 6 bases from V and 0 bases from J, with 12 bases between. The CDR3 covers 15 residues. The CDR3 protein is CASRPGLISNQPQHF. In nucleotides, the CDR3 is TGTGCCAGTAGACCGGGACTCATTAGCAATCAGCCCCAGCATTTT.

CDR3 bases: TGTGCCATCAGTTCGACTAGCGGGCGTACCTACGAGCAGTACTTC. The encoded protein is CAISSTSGRTYEQYF. V is TRBV10-3 and J is TRBJ2-7; TRBD2 aligns across 10 bases. Trimming at V came to 5 bases and at J to 2 bases, leaving 6 bases not matched to a gene. Per the germline V gene, CDR1 is ENHRY and CDR2 is SYGVKD. The CDR3 runs 15 residues.

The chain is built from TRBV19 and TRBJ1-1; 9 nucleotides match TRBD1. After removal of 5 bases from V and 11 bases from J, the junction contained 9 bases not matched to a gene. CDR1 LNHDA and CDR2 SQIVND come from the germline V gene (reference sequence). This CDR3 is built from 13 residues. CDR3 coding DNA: TGTGCCAGTAGTGTGGGGACAGGGCTTCGGGCTTTCTTT. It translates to CASSVGTGLRAFF.

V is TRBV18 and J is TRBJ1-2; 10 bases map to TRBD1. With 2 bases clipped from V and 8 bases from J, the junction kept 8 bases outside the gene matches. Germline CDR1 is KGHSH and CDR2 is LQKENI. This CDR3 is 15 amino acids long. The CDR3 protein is CASSPAQTGGRGYTF. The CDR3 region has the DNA TGTGCCAGCTCACCAGCCCAGACAGGGGGCAGGGGCTACACCTTC.

CDR3 region: CSVESGVVNEQFF. The CDR3 nucleotides read TGCAGCGTTGAGTCGGGAGTGGTGAATGAGCAGTTCTTC. This chain joins TRBV29-1 and TRBJ2-1, with D tentatively TRBD2 (6 bases). Trimming took off 3 bases at V and 7 bases at J, with 13 bases between the two ends. The CDR3 contains 13 residues. In germline, CDR1 is SQVTM, CDR2 ANQGSEA.

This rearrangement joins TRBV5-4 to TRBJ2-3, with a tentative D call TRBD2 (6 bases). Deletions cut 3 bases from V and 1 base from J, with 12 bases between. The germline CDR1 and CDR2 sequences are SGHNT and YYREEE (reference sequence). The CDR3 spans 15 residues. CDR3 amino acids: CASSSGGPGTDTQYF. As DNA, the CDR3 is TGTGCCAGCAGCTCAGGAGGGCCCGGCACAGATACGCAGTATTTT.

The CDR3 bases are TGTGCCAGCAGTGAACTGACTTCTGGAAACACCATATATTTT. Protein: CASSELTSGNTIYF. This chain connects TRBV6-1 to TRBJ1-3; D is undetermined. Germline loops: CDR1 MNHNS, CDR2 SASEGT. V gave up 2 bases and J gave up 1 base, with 6 bases separating them. The CDR3 contains 14 residues.

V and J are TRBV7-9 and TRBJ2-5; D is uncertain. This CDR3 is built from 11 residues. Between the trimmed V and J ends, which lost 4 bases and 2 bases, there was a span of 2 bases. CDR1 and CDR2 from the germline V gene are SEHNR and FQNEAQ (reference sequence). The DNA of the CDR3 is TGTGCCAGCAGCTCTCAAGAGACCCAGTACTTC. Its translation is CASSSQETQYF.

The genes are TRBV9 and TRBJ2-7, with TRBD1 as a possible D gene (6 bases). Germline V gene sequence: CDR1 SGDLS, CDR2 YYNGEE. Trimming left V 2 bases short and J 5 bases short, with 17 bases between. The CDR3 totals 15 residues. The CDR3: CASSVPTTGEDEQYF. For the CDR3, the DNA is TGTGCCAGCAGCGTCCCTACGACAGGAGAGGACGAGCAGTACTTC.

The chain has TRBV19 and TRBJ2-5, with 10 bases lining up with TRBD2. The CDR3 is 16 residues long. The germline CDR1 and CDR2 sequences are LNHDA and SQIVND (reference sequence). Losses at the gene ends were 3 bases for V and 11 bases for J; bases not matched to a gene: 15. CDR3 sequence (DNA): TGTGCCAGTAGTATGGGCATATCGGGGACTAGCGAAGAGCAGTACTTC. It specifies CASSMGISGTSEEQYF.

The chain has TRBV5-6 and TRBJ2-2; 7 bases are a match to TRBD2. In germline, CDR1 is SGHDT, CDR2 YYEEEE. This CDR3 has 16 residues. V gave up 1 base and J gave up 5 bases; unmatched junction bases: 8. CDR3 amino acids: CASSLLRDGRTGELFF. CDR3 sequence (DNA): TGTGCCAGCAGCTTGCTACGGGACGGGAGGACCGGGGAGCTGTTTTTT.

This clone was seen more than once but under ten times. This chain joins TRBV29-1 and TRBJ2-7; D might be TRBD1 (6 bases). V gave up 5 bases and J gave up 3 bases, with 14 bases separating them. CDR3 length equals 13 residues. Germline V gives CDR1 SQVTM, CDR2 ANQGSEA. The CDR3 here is CSVSRGRLYEQYF. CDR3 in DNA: TGCAGCGTTAGCAGGGGAAGGCTCTACGAGCAGTACTTC.

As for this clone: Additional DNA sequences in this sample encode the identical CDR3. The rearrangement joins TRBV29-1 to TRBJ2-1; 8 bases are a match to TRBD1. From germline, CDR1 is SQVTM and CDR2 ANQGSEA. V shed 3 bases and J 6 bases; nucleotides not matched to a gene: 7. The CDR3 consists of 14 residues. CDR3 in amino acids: CSVEPGGLGNEQFF. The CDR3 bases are TGCAGCGTTGAGCCAGGGGGCCTGGGCAATGAGCAGTTCTTC.

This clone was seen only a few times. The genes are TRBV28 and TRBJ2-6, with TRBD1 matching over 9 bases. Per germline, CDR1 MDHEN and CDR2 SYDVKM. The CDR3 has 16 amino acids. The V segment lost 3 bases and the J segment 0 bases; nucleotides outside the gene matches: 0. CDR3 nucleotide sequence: TGTGCCAGCAGTTTGACAGGGGGCTCTGGGGCCAACGTCCTGACTTTC. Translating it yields CASSLTGGSGANVLTF.